Each of the 16 T cell receptor beta chains below was sequenced from the same sample in a study of cytomegalovirus exposure and HLA in healthy donors. The PCR was carried out with 60 Vbeta primers and 13 Jbeta primers. Libraries were prepared by immunoSEQ multiplex PCR; TCRdb keeps only in-frame clonotypes and omits some of them. The table includes some 110,000 clones, around 75% detected once. What was sequenced was PBMCs. These receptors were taken from a woman under 30 in good health and CMV-seronegative.

V usage is TRBV14 and J usage is TRBJ1-5; D remains unclear. This CDR3 has 13 amino acids. Trimming removed 2 bases from V and 7 bases from J, with 9 bases in between. Germline loops: CDR1 SGHDN, CDR2 FVKESK. In DNA form, the CDR3 reads TGTGCCAGCAGCCAATTCGTTGGCCAGCCCCAGCATTTT. Encoded protein: CASSQFVGQPQHF.

The chain links TRBV6-5 to TRBJ1-5, with 8 nucleotides matching TRBD1. V gave up 6 bases and J gave up 5 bases; unmatched junction bases: 9. Germline lookup yields CDR1 MNHEY and CDR2 SVGAGI. This CDR3 region has 15 residues. The chain's CDR3 is CASRPTGGNYQPQHF. CDR3 bases: TGTGCCAGCAGACCTACAGGGGGTAACTATCAGCCCCAGCATTTT.

DNA for the CDR3: TGTGCCAGCAGCTTAGGACGGGGGGGCTCCTACAATGAGCAGTTCTTC. As protein: CASSLGRGGSYNEQFF. The V gene is TRBV11-2, the J gene TRBJ2-1; 8 positions match TRBD2. J gave up 0 bases and V 1 base, and 2 bases lay outside the gene matches. Germline CDR1 and CDR2: SGHAT and FQNNGV. The CDR3 is made up of 16 amino acids.

This clone has only a few counts. This sequence joins TRBV6-1 and TRBJ1-1, with D unresolved. The CDR3 runs 15 residues. Per the germline V gene, CDR1 is MNHNS and CDR2 is SASEGT. V was pared by 10 bases and J by 1 base, with 19 bases between. The CDR3 spells CATTLEGRSNTEAFF. The CDR3 DNA is TGTGCCACCACTTTGGAGGGCAGGTCGAACACTGAAGCTTTCTTT.

The chain combines TRBV27 with TRBJ1-6, with unresolved D. CDR3 size: 13 residues. V was cut by 8 bases and J by 0 bases, with 5 bases left in between. Germline loops: CDR1 MNHEY, CDR2 SMNVEV (reference sequence). In DNA form, the CDR3 reads TGTGCCAGCCAAGCCTCCTATAATTCACCCCTCCACTTT. Translation gives CASQASYNSPLHF.

The chain uses TRBV28 and TRBJ1-1; D gene uncertain. This CDR3 contains 13 residues. Trimming took 5 bases from V and 1 from J, leaving 8 bases between them. Germline V gene data show CDR1 as MDHEN and CDR2 as SYDVKM. DNA for the CDR3: TGTGCCAGCAGTGCCCGGGGGAACACTGAAGCTTTCTTT. This gives the protein CASSARGNTEAFF.

This clone came up a few times. V usage is TRBV7-3 and J usage is TRBJ2-7; TRBD2 is a possible D gene (6 bases). CDR3 length equals 13 residues. In germline, CDR1 is SGHTA, CDR2 FQGTGA. Trimming left V 4 bases short and J 3 bases short, with 10 bases between. The CDR3 DNA is TGTGCCAGCAGCTACCGGGACTTCTACGAGCAGTACTTC. This codes for CASSYRDFYEQYF.

This chain joins TRBV5-1 and TRBJ2-7; tentative D call: TRBD2 (5 bases). Per germline, CDR1 SGHRS and CDR2 YFSETQ. The CDR3 totals 17 residues. Trimming removed 3 bases from V and 5 bases from J, with 24 bases in between. In DNA, the CDR3 is TGCGCCAGCAGCTCCTTCCAGCGGCAAGTTGGGAGCAACGAGCAGTACTTC. Its translation is CASSSFQRQVGSNEQYF.

V gene TRBV5-4 combines with J gene TRBJ2-1, with D maybe TRBD1 (6 bases). Trimming stripped 2 bases from V and 5 bases from J, with 11 bases between. The CDR3 contains 14 residues. Germline assignment: CDR1 SGHNT and CDR2 YYREEE (reference sequence). This CDR3 is CASSFGDTHNEQFF. Written as DNA, the CDR3 is TGTGCCAGCAGCTTCGGGGACACCCACAATGAGCAGTTCTTC.

In nucleotides, the CDR3 is TGCGCCAGCAAGGGGTGGCGTACCCCCCAAAAAGACAATGAGCAGTTCTTC. This codes for CASKGWRTPQKDNEQFF. The chain is built from TRBV5-1 and TRBJ2-1; possible D gene TRBD1, 5 bases. This CDR3 has 17 residues. CDR1 is SGHRS and CDR2 is YFSETQ in the germline V gene. V lost 6 bases, J lost 5 bases, and 24 bases lay in between. Looking up the rest from reference TRBV5-1 and TRBJ2-1 gives the full variable domain: KAGVTQTPRYLIKTRGQQVTLSCSPISGHRSVSWYQQTPGQGLQFLFEYFSETQRNKGNFPGRFSGRQFSNSRSEMNVSTLELGDSALYLCASKGWRTPQKDNEQFFGPGTRLTVL.

This clone has just a few counts. This sequence joins TRBV10-1 and TRBJ2-7; perhaps TRBD2 as D (5 bases). Looked up from germline, CDR1 is WNHNN and CDR2 is SYGVQD (reference sequence). V gave up 4 bases and J gave up 1 base, with 11 bases separating them. The CDR3 is 14 amino acids. CDR3 region: CASSVRARSYEQYF. For the CDR3, the DNA is TGCGCCAGCAGTGTGAGGGCTCGATCCTACGAGCAGTACTTC.

The rearrangement uses TRBV6-4 and TRBJ1-2; 7 bases map to TRBD1. CDR1 and CDR2 from the germline V gene are MRHNA and SNTAGT. After removal of 5 bases from V and 7 bases from J, the junction contained 7 bases not matched to a gene. This CDR3 is built from 13 residues. CDR3 in DNA: TGTGCCAGCAGTCAGACAGGGACGGGTGGCTACACCTTC. This translates into CASSQTGTGGYTF.

The chain joins TRBV9 to TRBJ2-5; 7 bases map to TRBD2. This CDR3 contains 14 residues. CDR1 is SGDLS and CDR2 is YYNGEE in the germline V gene. With 3 bases clipped from V and 0 bases from J, the junction kept 2 bases outside the gene matches. CDR3 in DNA: TGTGCCAGCAGCGCCGGGACTAACCAAGAGACCCAGTACTTC. This encodes CASSAGTNQETQYF. Looking up the rest from reference TRBV9 and TRBJ2-5 gives the full variable domain: DSGVTQTPKHLITATGQRVTLRCSPRSGDLSVYWYQQSLDQGLQFLIQYYNGEERAKGNILERFSAQQFPDLHSELNLSSLELGDSALYFCASSAGTNQETQYFGPGTRLLVL.

J is TRBJ1-1 and V is TRBV6-5; 8 nucleotides match TRBD1. The CDR3 loop spans 15 amino acids. Germline loops: CDR1 MNHEY, CDR2 SVGAGI. The J segment lost 4 bases and the V segment lost 6 bases, leaving 10 bases of the junction unmatched. CDR3 sequence: CASRSDRARGTEAFF. The DNA of the CDR3 is TGTGCCAGCAGATCGGACAGGGCAAGAGGCACTGAAGCTTTCTTT.

The gene calls are TRBV6-5 and TRBJ1-2, with D possibly TRBD1 on 6 matching bases. Germline loops: CDR1 MNHEY, CDR2 SVGAGI. The CDR3 runs to 14 residues. V was cut by 2 bases and J by 3 bases, with 10 bases left in between. In DNA form, the CDR3 reads TGTGCCAGCAGTTACGCAGGGGTGGACTATGGCTACACCTTC. This gives the protein CASSYAGVDYGYTF.

V and J are TRBV19 and TRBJ1-1; 9 nucleotides line up with TRBD1. The CDR3 loop spans 15 amino acids. The V gene end was trimmed by 4 bases and the J gene end by 0 bases; junction bases not matched to a gene: 3. Germline CDR1 is LNHDA and CDR2 is SQIVND (reference sequence). CDR3: CASSTRQGVNTEAFF. In DNA form, the CDR3 reads TGTGCCAGTAGTACACGACAGGGGGTGAACACTGAAGCTTTCTTT.